Judged by abundance, the clone carrying this T cell receptor (beta chain) is medium-sized. Sorting of live CD3+CD8+TCRalphabeta+ cells by PD-1 and/or TIGIT gave four subsets. The germline V gene has CDR1 SGHNT and CDR2 YYREEE (reference sequence). The CDR3 contains 15 residues. Trimming cost V 2 bases and J 5 bases; bases outside gene matches: 7. The QIAseq Immune Repertoire TCR panel built the libraries from roughly 16 ng of total RNA. TCRdb reprocessed the reads with MiXCR, giving one entry per CDR3 protein. The sample consists of roughly 350 distinct CDR3 sequences, around 12% of them appearing once. The sample originates from a study of circulating CD8 cells and anti-PD-1 response in melanoma. Study overall: Anti-PD-1 was first-line therapy for about 50% of the 13 patients. Responders had complete or partial responses; non-responders had stable or progressive disease.

The material sequenced was CD8+ T cells from PBMCs, taken at baseline or after one month of anti-PD-1 therapy (not recorded which). This rearrangement joins TRBV5-4 to TRBJ2-7; 10 bases align to TRBD1. This receptor was taken from a human donor with melanoma. CDR3 amino acids: CASSFVGTGEDEQYF. Here the CDR3 DNA reads TGTGCCAGCAGCTTCGTGGGGACAGGGGAGGACGAGCAGTACTTC. Drawing the rest from reference TRBV5-4 and TRBJ2-7, the complete variable domain is ETGVTQSPTHLIKTRGQQVTLRCSSQSGHNTVSWYQQALGQGPQFIFQYYREEENGRGNFPPRFSGLQFPNYSSELNVNALELDDSALYLCASSFVGTGEDEQYFGPGTRLTVT.